The present T cell receptor beta chain was sequenced within a study of shared clonotypes between healthy human individuals. Study-wide results and caveats: Memory subsets generally showed smaller estimated richness than naive subsets did. The represented genetic and exposure-history diversity was limited by the small number of donors.

The authors divided CD4+ cells into CD45RA+ naive and CD45RA-negative memory subsets. V was shortened by 6 bases and J by 1 base, with 13 bases between the two germline ends. The length of the CDR3 is 15 residues. Germline CDR1 MNHEY, CDR2 SVGAGI. The DNA input per sorted-subset replicate PCR was roughly 180 ng, corresponding to some 33,000 T cell genomes. Produced via immunoSEQ multiplex PCR; TCRdb's table is partial and in-frame only. The sample lists some 1.4 million clones, over 95% occurring once. Comment on this clone: The antigen remains undetermined.

This chain links TRBV6-5 with TRBJ1-3; no reliable D call. This sequence originates from a man younger than 40 in good health. The sample comprised naive CD4+ T cells sorted from blood. Subset reported: CD45RA+ positively selected. The CDR3 DNA reads as TGTGCCAGCAGGCGAGGCGGGGTGTCTGGAAACACCATATATTTT. Encoded protein: CASRRGGVSGNTIYF.